This T cell receptor (beta chain) was documented in a study of lymphopenia after photon versus proton radiotherapy. Trimming took 2 bases from V and 5 from J; bases not matched to a gene: 15. From germline, CDR1 is SGHVS and CDR2 FQNEAQ. CDR3 length: 17 amino acids. A note on this clone: The antigen remains undetermined.

TCRdb keeps only in-frame clones here, not all; method: immunoSEQ multiplex PCR. The data contain more than 70,000 clones, around 83% of them singletons. Findings and caveats of the study: Better survival with proton therapy was suggested as possible, not demonstrated. After lymphocyte nadir, photon-treated repertoires showed oligoclonal expansion, especially CD8+ Temra.

The chain combines TRBV7-8 with TRBJ2-7; 7 bases are a match to TRBD1. The sequence was obtained from a man aged 60-69 years with pancreatic cancer. The source material was peripheral blood, sampled from a patient treated with proton-based radiotherapy. CDR3 DNA: TGTGCCAGCAGCTTAAGGGGCGCCATAAGGACAGGCCACGAGCAGTACTTC. Translated, it gives CASSLRGAIRTGHEQYF.